This is a list of T cell receptor beta chains from one sample in a study of T cells in Graves' hyperthyroidism and ophthalmopathy. A single record per CDR3 protein comes from TCRdb applying MiXCR to the multiplex PCR reads. The profile shows hundreds of thousands of distinct CDR3 sequences, 15% to 20% of them singletons. Sequences were obtained from blood. These receptors all stem from a man aged 35-49 years with Graves' hyperthyroidism. Both conserved end residues are part of each CDR3. Each record gives: V gene, clone size, D gene, J gene, CDR3 protein, CDR3 DNA. A D gene is named only where the DNA matches it firmly. For some rows the clone size is stated as once, few or many, or as a class when expanded; others skip it.

V gene: TRBV5-1
clone size: many
D gene: TRBD1
J gene: TRBJ1-1
CDR3 protein: CASSGGTGGMEAFF
CDR3 DNA: TGCGCCAGCAGCGGGGGGACAGGGGGCATGGAAGCTTTCTTT

V gene: TRBV2
clone size: many
D gene: TRBD2
J gene: TRBJ2-7
CDR3 protein: CASSYTYSGSRYEQYF
CDR3 DNA: TGTGCCAGCAGTTACACGTATAGCGGGAGTAGGTACGAGCAGTACTTC

V gene: TRBV28
clone size: many
D gene: .
J gene: TRBJ1-6
CDR3 protein: CASSPLTGGNSPLHF
CDR3 DNA: TGTGCCAGCAGTCCCCTAACGGGAGGGAATTCACCCCTCCACTTT

V gene: TRBV7-3
clone size: .
D gene: .
J gene: TRBJ2-7
CDR3 protein: CASSLTAGYEQYF
CDR3 DNA: TGTGCCAGCAGCTTAACTGCAGGGTACGAGCAGTACTTC

V gene: TRBV30
clone size: many
D gene: .
J gene: TRBJ1-2
CDR3 protein: CAWSAPEFNYGYTF
CDR3 DNA: TGTGCCTGGAGTGCCCCAGAATTTAACTATGGCTACACCTTC

V gene: TRBV6-6
clone size: few
D gene: TRBD1
J gene: TRBJ1-6
CDR3 protein: CASSYDRVPSSPLHF
CDR3 DNA: TGTGCCAGCAGTTACGACAGGGTTCCATCTTCACCCCTCCACTTT

V gene: TRBV12-3/TRBV12-4
clone size: many
D gene: .
J gene: TRBJ1-5
CDR3 protein: CASSLSTYEPQHF
CDR3 DNA: TGTGCCAGCAGTTTGTCAACCTACGAGCCCCAGCATTTT

V gene: TRBV20-1
clone size: many
D gene: TRBD2
J gene: TRBJ2-1
CDR3 protein: CSPSRGGSSYNEQFF
CDR3 DNA: TGCAGTCCCTCTCGGGGGGGGAGTTCCTACAATGAGCAGTTCTTC

V gene: TRBV7-2
clone size: many
D gene: .
J gene: TRBJ2-7
CDR3 protein: CASSPAGGEQYF
CDR3 DNA: TGTGCCAGCAGCCCCGCGGGTGGCGAGCAGTACTTC

V gene: TRBV18
clone size: .
D gene: TRBD1
J gene: TRBJ2-5
CDR3 protein: CASSPRQGMETQHF
CDR3 DNA: TGTGCCAGCTCACCTCGACAGGGTATGGAGACCCAGCACTTC

V gene: TRBV12-3/TRBV12-4
clone size: few
D gene: TRBD2
J gene: TRBJ2-2
CDR3 protein: CASSPRERGGPGELFF
CDR3 DNA: TGTGCCAGCAGCCCCAGGGAGCGGGGGGGCCCCGGGGAGCTGTTTTTT

V gene: TRBV5-5
clone size: .
D gene: .
J gene: TRBJ2-2
CDR3 protein: CASSLGDGYTGELFF
CDR3 DNA: TGTGCCAGCAGCTTGGGGGACGGATACACCGGGGAGCTGTTTTTT